Below are 27 T cell receptor beta chains sequenced from a single sample in a study of Ad26.COV2.S vaccination and SARS-CoV-2 variants. The treatment is: over 15 received Ad26.COV2.S at low or high dose, single or two shots; roughly five received placebo; per-sample allocation not given. Samples were taken on day 63 after the first vaccine or placebo injection. Data came from immunoSEQ multiplex PCR; TCRdb stores just in-frame clones and leaves some out. This sample has about 420,000 clones, with roughly 90% found just once. The source was peripheral blood, collected in a trial of Ad26.COV2.S vaccine versus placebo. The origin of the receptors is a person between 18 and 60 years old who received the Ad26.COV2.S COVID-19 vaccine or a placebo.

V gene TRBV5-1 combines with J gene TRBJ2-1, with D tentatively TRBD1 (6 bases). V was pared by 7 bases and J by 6 bases, with 23 bases between. This CDR3 has 16 residues. The germline gives CDR1 SGHRS, CDR2 YFSETQ. The CDR3 sequence: CASAGSRGPVANEQFF. As DNA, the CDR3 is TGCGCCAGCGCCGGATCCAGGGGCCCCGTAGCCAATGAGCAGTTCTTC.

The chain employs TRBV6-2 or TRBV6-3 and TRBJ1-5; 12 nucleotides line up with TRBD1. The CDR3 runs 17 residues. The junction had 5 bases not matched to a gene; V was cut back by 0 bases and J by 5 bases. CDR1 is MNHEY, CDR2 SVGEGT, per germline. The CDR3 DNA reads as TGTGCCAGCAGTTACTCGATCGGGACAGGGGGCGATCAGCCCCAGCATTTT. Translated: CASSYSIGTGGDQPQHF.

The chain uses TRBV7-2 and TRBJ2-7; 11 nucleotides match TRBD2. J lost 3 bases, V lost 1 base, and 5 bases had no gene match. This CDR3 is built from 16 residues. The germline gives CDR1 SGHTA, CDR2 FQGNSA. The CDR3 spells CASSLEGLAGGYEQYF. The CDR3 DNA reads as TGTGCCAGCAGCTTAGAGGGGCTAGCGGGGGGCTACGAGCAGTACTTC.

The chain is built from TRBV9 and TRBJ1-2; D call uncertain. V lost 0 bases to trimming and J lost 3 bases, with 9 bases between them. The CDR3 covers 14 residues. Germline loops: CDR1 SGDLS, CDR2 YYNGEE. The CDR3 region has the DNA TGTGCCAGCAGCGTAGCTGATAATTACTATGGCTACACCTTC. It is translated as CASSVADNYYGYTF.

V is TRBV5-6 and J is TRBJ1-5, with D hard to call. The CDR3 extends over 15 amino acids. Germline assignment: CDR1 SGHDT and CDR2 YYEEEE. V was trimmed by 5 bases and J by 2 bases, leaving 14 bases between them. CDR3 amino acids: CASSSAPSGNQPQHF. CDR3 DNA: TGTGCCAGCAGTAGCGCCCCATCGGGCAATCAGCCCCAGCATTTT. Full variable domain (missing parts from reference TRBV5-6 and TRBJ1-5): DAGVTQSPTHLIKTRGQQVTLRCSPKSGHDTVSWYQQALGQGPQFIFQYYEEEERQRGNFPDRFSGHQFPNYSSELNVNALLLGDSALYLCASSSAPSGNQPQHFGDGTRLSIL.

This clone was detected a few times. V usage is TRBV5-4 and J usage is TRBJ1-2, with no clear D. Trimming stripped 2 bases from V and 3 bases from J, with 14 bases between. This CDR3 comprises 15 residues. Germline lookup yields CDR1 SGHNT and CDR2 YYREEE (reference sequence). The CDR3 region is CASSFELRADYGYTF. As DNA, the CDR3 is TGTGCCAGCAGCTTCGAGTTACGGGCGGACTATGGCTACACCTTC.

The rearrangement links TRBV4-1 to TRBJ1-2; 10 bases align to TRBD1. With 3 bases clipped from V and 2 bases from J, the junction kept 3 bases outside the gene matches. The CDR3 covers 15 residues. Germline V lookup: CDR1 MGHRA, CDR2 YSYEKL. CDR3 in amino acids: CASSHRQGANYGYTF. CDR3 nucleotides: TGCGCCAGCAGCCATAGACAGGGGGCGAACTATGGCTACACCTTC.

This chain links TRBV4-1 with TRBJ2-3, with D hard to call. CDR1 and CDR2 from the germline V gene are MGHRA and YSYEKL. V was trimmed by 0 bases and J by 0 bases, leaving 4 bases between them. CDR3 length: 14 amino acids. Here the CDR3 DNA reads TGCGCCAGCAGCCAAGATTCCAGCACAGATACGCAGTATTTT. Translation gives CASSQDSSTDTQYF.

This chain links TRBV5-4 with TRBJ2-5; a possible D gene is TRBD1 (6 bases). This CDR3 spans 14 amino acids. V was trimmed by 4 bases and J by 5 bases, leaving 15 bases between them. CDR1 is SGHNT, CDR2 YYREEE, per germline (reference sequence). CDR3 coding DNA: TGTGCCAGCAGCCGTTGGACAGCCGAGGAGACCCAGTACTTC. It translates to CASSRWTAEETQYF.

The chain employs TRBV28 and TRBJ2-3; 10 bases fit TRBD2. Germline V gene data show CDR1 as MDHEN and CDR2 as SYDVKM. The CDR3 spans 15 residues. With 4 bases clipped from V and 8 bases from J, the junction kept 9 bases outside the gene matches. The CDR3 coding sequence is TGTGCCAGCAGTTCGCCTAGCGGGGGAGGCGGTACGCAGTATTTT. Translating it yields CASSSPSGGGGTQYF.

The V and J genes are TRBV6-5 and TRBJ2-3; D is unresolved. The CDR3 is 14 residues long. From germline, CDR1 is MNHEY and CDR2 SVGAGI. V dropped 6 bases and J dropped 0 bases, with 10 bases sitting between them. CDR3 bases: TGTGCCAGCAGCCGCTTGTCTAGCACAGATACGCAGTATTTT. This translates into CASSRLSSTDTQYF.

This clone occurred once. This rearrangement joins TRBV21-1 to TRBJ2-1; the D segment call TRBD1 is taken from the table without a DNA check. TRBV21-1 is an annotated pseudogene. The CDR3 covers 19 residues. The CDR3 here is CASSKKSTPGTGAYNEQFF. The CDR3 DNA reads as TGTGCCAGCAGCAAAAAATCGACCCCCGGGACAGGGGCCTACAATGAGCAGTTCTTC.

This sequence joins TRBV7-2 and TRBJ2-7; D ambiguous. The length of the CDR3 is 15 residues. V was shortened by 0 bases and J by 0 bases, with 9 bases between the two germline ends. Germline V gives CDR1 SGHTA, CDR2 FQGNSA. Here the CDR3 reads CASSLAGPSSYEQYF. The CDR3 DNA sequence: TGTGCCAGCAGCTTAGCAGGACCAAGCTCCTACGAGCAGTACTTC. Filled out from reference TRBV7-2 and TRBJ2-7, the complete variable domain reads GAGVSQSPSNKVTEKGKDVELRCDPISGHTALYWYRQSLGQGLEFLIYFQGNSAPDKSGLPSDRFSAERTGGSVSTLTIQRTQQEDSAVYLCASSLAGPSSYEQYFGPGTRLTVT.

The rearrangement links TRBV7-9 to TRBJ2-3, with TRBD2 matching over 10 bases. The CDR3 extends over 18 amino acids. The germline gives CDR1 SEHNR, CDR2 FQNEAQ (reference sequence). With V trimmed by 5 bases and J by 5 bases, 16 bases remained unmatched. CDR3: CASSHPLTSGDRIDTQYF. CDR3 bases: TGTGCCAGCAGCCACCCCCTCACTAGCGGGGATAGGATAGATACGCAGTATTTT.

The chain has TRBV30 and TRBJ2-2, with D possibly being TRBD2 (5 bases). The CDR3 spans 12 residues. Germline lookup yields CDR1 GTSNPN and CDR2 SVGIG (reference sequence). V shed 2 bases and J shed 6 bases, with 7 bases lying between them. DNA for the CDR3: TGTGCCTGGAGTCCGGGGTCCGGGGAGCTGTTTTTT. Residues: CAWSPGSGELFF.

The CDR3 region is CSVGQPPMWEQYF. The CDR3 nucleotides read TGCAGCGTTGGACAGCCGCCAATGTGGGAGCAGTACTTC. The rearrangement links TRBV29-1 to TRBJ2-7; tentatively, D is TRBD1 (5 bases). Germline-derived CDR1 and CDR2 are SQVTM and ANQGSEA. Trimming took off 4 bases at V and 7 bases at J, with 17 bases between the two ends. CDR3 length: 13 residues.

The chain couples TRBV4-2 to TRBJ2-5, with 9 bases matching TRBD2. V trimming: 2 bases; J trimming: 5 bases; junction bases outside the gene matches: 6. Germline CDR1 is LGHNA and CDR2 is YNFKEQ. This CDR3 is built from 15 residues. The CDR3 loop is CASSQPGLAGETQYF. The DNA for the CDR3 is TGTGCCAGCAGCCAACCGGGACTAGCCGGGGAGACCCAGTACTTC.

This clone came up once. This chain connects TRBV5-1 to TRBJ2-7, with D perhaps matching TRBD1 or TRBD2 (6 bases each). Germline CDR1 is SGHRS and CDR2 is YFSETQ. V lost 7 bases to trimming and J lost 7 bases, with 21 bases between them. The CDR3 length is 14 residues. For the CDR3, the DNA is TGCGCCAGCCGGCCGGGGGTACAGGGAGGAGAGCAGTACTTC. Translated: CASRPGVQGGEQYF.

The chain employs TRBV3-1 (or the pseudogene TRBV3-2) and TRBJ2-3; D may be TRBD1 (6 bases). V was pared by 0 bases and J by 1 base, with 14 bases between. In germline, CDR1 is LGHDT, CDR2 YNNKEL (reference sequence). The CDR3 loop spans 17 amino acids. CDR3 nucleotides: TGTGCCAGCAGCCAAGATCACACAGGGACGGGCACAGATACGCAGTATTTT. This codes for CASSQDHTGTGTDTQYF.

The chain is built from TRBV9 and TRBJ2-1; TRBD2 aligns across 11 bases. CDR1 and CDR2 (germline): SGDLS, YYNGEE. The junction had 8 bases not matched to a gene; V was cut back by 4 bases and J by 5 bases. There are 16 residues in the CDR3. For the CDR3, the DNA is TGTGCCAGCAGCCTTCCTAGCGGGGGGCCCAACAATGAGCAGTTCTTC. Translating it yields CASSLPSGGPNNEQFF.

The CDR3 DNA reads TGTGCCAGCAGTTCCCCGGTGGGCAATCAGCCCCAGCATTTT. The encoded protein is CASSSPVGNQPQHF. V gene TRBV6-6 combines with J gene TRBJ1-5; no definite D call. Between the trimmed V and J ends, which lost 4 bases and 2 bases, there was a span of 9 bases. CDR3 length: 14 amino acids. Germline CDR1 reads MNHNY; CDR2 reads SVGAGI (reference sequence).

A remark on this clone: Germline is not matched at one junction end, which may reflect a read error. This chain uses TRBV7-7 with TRBJ2-1; D ambiguous. Germline V gene data show CDR1 as SSHAT and CDR2 as FNYEAQ (reference sequence). The CDR3 runs 15 residues. This CDR3 reads CASSLHPSSYNEQFF. The CDR3 DNA follows: TGTGCTAGCAGCCTTCACCCAAGCTCCTACAATGAGCAGTTCTTC.

V gene TRBV2 combines with J gene TRBJ2-7; D possibly uses TRBD1 or TRBD2 (5 bases each). V was cut by 4 bases and J by 2 bases, with 15 bases left in between. Per germline, CDR1 SNHLY and CDR2 FYNNEI. The CDR3 runs to 15 residues. For the CDR3, the DNA is TGTGCCAGCAGTGGGGGGTCGGGGAGCCCCTACGAGCAGTACTTC. It specifies CASSGGSGSPYEQYF. The complete variable domain, with remaining parts taken from reference TRBV2 and TRBJ2-7, reads EPEVTQTPSHQVTQMGQEVILRCVPISNHLYFYWYRQILGQKVEFLVSFYNNEISEKSEIFDDQFSVERPDGSNFTLKIRSTKLEDSAMYFCASSGGSGSPYEQYFGPGTRLTVT.

J is TRBJ2-5 and V is TRBV11-2; perhaps TRBD2 as D (6 bases). CDR3 length: 14 residues. With 3 bases removed from V and 5 bases from J, the gap between germline ends came to 13 bases. The germline gives CDR1 SGHAT, CDR2 FQNNGV. The CDR3 coding sequence is TGTGCCAGCAGCTTTGGAGGGTTCGCGGAGACCCAGTACTTC. It yields the protein CASSFGGFAETQYF.

The J gene is TRBJ2-7, the V gene TRBV18; D may match TRBD1 or TRBD2 (5 bases each). Trimming left V 4 bases short and J 5 bases short, with 18 bases between. Germline V gene data show CDR1 as KGHSH and CDR2 as LQKENI. The CDR3 length is 15 residues. This chain's CDR3 is CASSLVPGWENEQYF. The CDR3 bases are TGTGCCAGCTCACTTGTCCCAGGGTGGGAGAACGAGCAGTACTTC.

This chain uses TRBV9 with TRBJ2-5, with D perhaps assigned TRBD1 or TRBD2 (5 bases each). CDR3 length: 14 residues. Germline V CDR1 and CDR2: SGDLS, YYNGEE. Trimming removed 4 bases from V and 2 bases from J, with 12 bases in between. The DNA for the CDR3 is TGTGCCAGCAGCCCAGGGCGGGTACAAGAGACCCAGTACTTC. As protein: CASSPGRVQETQYF. The whole variable domain, filled in from reference TRBV9 and TRBJ2-5, reads DSGVTQTPKHLITATGQRVTLRCSPRSGDLSVYWYQQSLDQGLQFLIQYYNGEERAKGNILERFSAQQFPDLHSELNLSSLELGDSALYFCASSPGRVQETQYFGPGTRLLVL.

There are a few counts of this clone. The chain has TRBV15 and TRBJ2-7; D possibly matches TRBD1 or TRBD2 (5 bases each). Trimming took off 5 bases at V and 2 bases at J, with 13 bases between the two ends. Looked up from germline, CDR1 is LNHNV and CDR2 is YYDKDF (reference sequence). CDR3 length: 14 residues. Written as DNA, the CDR3 is TGTGCCACCAGCTTTGGGACGGGTACCTACGAGCAGTACTTC. Amino acids: CATSFGTGTYEQYF.